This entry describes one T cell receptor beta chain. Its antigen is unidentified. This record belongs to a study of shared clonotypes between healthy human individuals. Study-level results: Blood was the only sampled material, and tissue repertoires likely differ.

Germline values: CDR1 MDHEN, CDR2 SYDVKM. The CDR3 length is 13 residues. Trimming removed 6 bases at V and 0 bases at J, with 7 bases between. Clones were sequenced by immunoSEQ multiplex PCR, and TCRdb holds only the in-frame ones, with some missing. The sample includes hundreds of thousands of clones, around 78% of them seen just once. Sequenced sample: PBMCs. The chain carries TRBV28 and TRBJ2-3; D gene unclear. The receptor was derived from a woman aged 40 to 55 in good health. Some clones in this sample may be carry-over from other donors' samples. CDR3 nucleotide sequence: TGTGCCAGCAGCGAAGTTAGCACAGATACGCAGTATTTT. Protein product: CASSEVSTDTQYF.